This T cell receptor (beta chain) was documented in a study of blood T cells in healthy people across ages (dated by TCRdb to the mid-2010s). Background for the entire study: In model experiments, roughly one uniquely barcoded TCR beta cDNA molecule per two T cells was captured by template switching. The donors were divided into four age groups: young (average around 17 years), middle-aged (about 40), aged (approximately 62) and long-lived (roughly 82). Donors of different ages were randomly distributed across sequencing lanes to avoid experimental bias. For two donors (one aged 18 to 29 and one aged 80 or older), the study analyzed two additional independent replicas of 1 million unique cDNA reads from the same blood draw. The study measured age-related changes in TCR beta repertoire diversity using deep sequencing normalized with unique cDNA molecular identifiers.

The paper's findings and limits, for the study overall: Compared with the aged group, the long-lived group had more naive CD4+ T cells, fewer expanded clones and increased TCR diversity, a pattern suggesting age selection. There was a strong correlation between observed TCR beta diversity and the percentage of naive T cells measured by flow cytometry. Estimates of total diversity based on one million sequenced T cells were considered lower bounds and underestimates. Because profiling used bulk unsorted PBMCs, naive and antigen-experienced compartments could not be compared conclusively. Observed TCR beta diversity per million T cells fell roughly linearly with age, and a significant reduction was already apparent by age about 43. The CMV infection status of donors was not known, potentially confounding age-related changes in expanded clonotypes.

From the cysteine through the phenylalanine, the CDR3 covers 16 amino acids. The entry retains the CDR3 DNA only, 48 bases that are in frame from base 1. Reading the germline V gene (reference sequence) gives CDR1 MNHNY and CDR2 SVGAGI. Donors were a few dozen systemically healthy Caucasian individuals from Russia aged roughly 6 to 95 years. Each donor gave about 9.7 milliliters of peripheral blood, drawn into EDTA-treated Vacutainer tubes. Ficoll-Paque density-gradient centrifugation was used to isolate PBMCs, with at least 7 million per sample. Trizol reagent was used to extract total RNA from PBMCs, with at least 6 micrograms per sample. For every donor, an aliquot of PBMCs went through flow cytometry to measure the percentages of naive CD45RAhigh/CD27high T cells. This clonotype has a single count. The clone's antigen remains unknown. One end of the junction does not line up with germline, which may come from a read error.

Libraries were made using 5' RACE. Data came from an Illumina HiSeq 2500. A second PCR of roughly 7 to 11 cycles was performed with a sample-barcoded 5' primer and a J-beta primer mix. Each TCR beta cDNA molecule received a unique molecular identifier from a template-switch 5' adaptor carrying 12 random nucleotides. At least 2.5 million CDR3-containing paired-end reads were obtained from each sample. First-strand cDNA synthesis was performed from all RNA using the Mint cDNA synthesis kit, with priming by a TRBC-specific oligonucleotide. Following uracil-DNA glycosylase treatment, a first 18-cycle PCR with universal primers M1SS and BC2_uni_R was performed on all cDNA. For the original study's pipeline: For normalization, 1 million high-quality reads were randomly selected from each sample, with every read carrying a distinct molecular identifier. Instead of being binned into consensus sequences, reads that shared molecular identifiers were thrown out. MiTCR, set to a Q25 quality threshold and the strictest error-elimination algorithm, was used for CDR3 identification, clonotype clustering and error correction. Lower-bound total TCR beta diversity was estimated with a nonparametric unseen species model using Euler transformation. The raw public reads went through TCRdb reprocessing: fastp at Q25, MiXCR clone calling, in-frame beta chains kept. Entries are consolidated by CDR3 protein sequence, retaining the most common genes and DNA. TCRdb, not the authors, supplied the V and J calls. This sample lists some 1.5 million distinct CDR3 sequences; roughly 27% were detected once. The ten top clones hold roughly 8% of the sample.

The TCR comes from a young woman in good health. The chain employs TRBV6-6 and TRBJ2-7; 9 bases in the junction line up with TRBD1. The sequenced sample consisted of blood. The CDR3 sequence is CASSANPGQGSYEQYF. The DNA is TGCGCCAGCAGCGCAAACCCGGGACAGGGCTCCTACGAGCAGTACTTC.